These T cell receptor beta chains were read from a single sample in a study of T cell repertoires in ileal Crohn's disease. The assay was immunoSEQ multiplex PCR, and TCRdb's table has in-frame clones only and misses some. In the table there are fewer than 3,000 clones, around two thirds of which are singletons. Source material: ileal tissue. Receptors originate from an adult with Crohn's disease. The CDR3 runs from the conserved cysteine through the conserved F or W. The D gene is left open where the match is weak.

V,D,J,CDR3
TRBV9,TRBD1,TRBJ1-2,CASSVAYRGGYTF
TRBV12-5,NA,TRBJ1-3,CASGQGSGNTIYF
TRBV29-1,TRBD2,TRBJ2-1,CSVVGTSGPNEQFF
TRBV23-1,NA,TRBJ2-3,CASRTIPETALDTDTQYF
TRBV28,TRBD1,TRBJ2-7,CASRTGHYEQYF
TRBV27,NA,TRBJ1-1,CASSSAGGSEAFF
TRBV2,NA,TRBJ1-4,CASSGRSGATNEKLFF
TRBV2,TRBD1,TRBJ1-2,CASNFDRGSYGYTF
TRBV5-1,TRBD2,TRBJ2-3,CASSEIPSGSTDTQYF
TRBV5-6,TRBD1,TRBJ2-7,CASSRTGPGYEQYF
TRBV5-4,NA,TRBJ2-5,CASSLAPYQETQYF
TRBV11-2,NA,TRBJ1-1,CASSQDSGGTEAFF
TRBV4-3,NA,TRBJ2-5,CASSLGLGREQYF
TRBV28,TRBD2,TRBJ2-1,CASSLSDSWVSSGESYNEQFF
TRBV7-2,TRBD1,NA,CASSFDRASTYEQYF
TRBV4-2,TRBD2,TRBJ2-7,CASSQQTSGVPPEQYF
TRBV4-1,TRBD1,TRBJ1-1,CASSQDTGQGALGGAFF
TRBV10-3,NA,TRBJ2-6,CASSYREANVLTF
TRBV2,NA,TRBJ2-7,CASDVTTGSYEQYF
TRBV19,NA,TRBJ2-1,CASSGTHGGEQFF
TRBV9,TRBD2,TRBJ2-1,CASSVGLAGEPPLDEQFF
TRBV6-1,NA,TRBJ1-3,CASSDLRSGNTIYF
TRBV7-2,TRBD2,TRBJ2-1,CASRRGVSYNEQFF
TRBV29-1,TRBD1,TRBJ2-3,CSVRDRAGTQYF
TRBV15,TRBD1,TRBJ1-6,CATRNDRASNSPLHF
TRBV29-1,NA,TRBJ2-5,CSGAQGETQYF
TRBV10-2,TRBD2,TRBJ2-2,CASSEISGRGTGELFF
TRBV7-3,NA,TRBJ2-5,CASSPTRGAETQYF
TRBV29-1,NA,TRBJ1-2,CSVEDEGMGGDFYGYTF
TRBV4-1,NA,TRBJ2-3,CASSQGLPTDTQYF